These T cell receptor beta chains were read from a single sample in a study of cytomegalovirus exposure and HLA in healthy donors. Sequenced by immunoSEQ multiplex PCR; TCRdb stores in-frame clones only, minus some. The sample holds 150,000 to 250,000 clones, just over 75% seen once. Sequencing was done on a sample of PBMCs. The receptors were gathered from a young man in good health and CMV-seronegative. Each CDR3 is given with its conserved first and last residue. The D gene is left open where the match is weak. Size is omitted from some rows. Given values are once, few, many or a class for expanded clones.

DNA	CDR3	size	V	J	D
TGTGCCTACGGGAGACCCCTTGATGGCTACACCTTC	CAYGRPLDGYTF	NA	TRBV6-6	TRBJ1-2	NA
TGTGCCAGCAGCCAAGCTCACCCAGGGGTCTCCTACGAGCAGTACTTC	CASSQAHPGVSYEQYF	NA	TRBV14	TRBJ2-7	NA
TGTGCCAGCAGGACAACCTACAATGAGCAGTTCTTC	CASRTTYNEQFF	NA	TRBV28	TRBJ2-1	NA
TGTGCCAGCGTTGGCGGAGGAATAGCGGGAGCCTACAATGAGCAGTTCTTC	CASVGGGIAGAYNEQFF	NA	TRBV28	TRBJ2-1	TRBD2
TGTGCCAGCAGCTTGCCAGACTCTTATGGCTACACCTTC	CASSLPDSYGYTF	few	TRBV5-6	TRBJ1-2	NA
TGTGCCAGCAGTCTTGGGACAGACAAATACAATGAGCAGTTCTTC	CASSLGTDKYNEQFF	many	TRBV27	TRBJ2-1	TRBD1
TGTGCCAGCAGTCCCGACTTTTCCTACGAGCAGTACTTC	CASSPDFSYEQYF	NA	TRBV27	TRBJ2-7	NA
TGTGCCAGCAGCCAAGCCAGGAACCATGAAAAACTGTTTTTT	CASSQARNHEKLFF	NA	TRBV14	TRBJ1-4	NA
TGTGCCAGCAGTTTCGGGGGAGAGTGGAATGGCTACACCTTC	CASSFGGEWNGYTF	NA	TRBV28	TRBJ1-2	NA
TGTGCCAGCAGTTCCGGGACAGGGGTTTGGAACACTGAAGCTTTCTTT	CASSSGTGVWNTEAFF	NA	TRBV6-5	TRBJ1-1	TRBD1
TGTGCCAGCAGTCCTCTAGCGGGGACCTACAATGAGCAGTTCTTC	CASSPLAGTYNEQFF	NA	TRBV2	TRBJ2-1	TRBD2
TGCGCCAGCAGCCTCGGCAGGGACTACGAGCAGTACTTC	CASSLGRDYEQYF	NA	TRBV5-1	TRBJ2-7	NA
TGTGCCAGCTCACCACTTCCGGGGAGGGCCTACAATGAGCAGTTCTTC	CASSPLPGRAYNEQFF	NA	TRBV18	TRBJ2-1	TRBD2
TGTGCCAGCAGTGAAGTAGGGACAGTACAAGAGACCCAGTACTTC	CASSEVGTVQETQYF	NA	TRBV2	TRBJ2-5	TRBD1
TGCGCCAGCAGCACGGGACAGATTAATTCACCCCTCCACTTT	CASSTGQINSPLHF	NA	TRBV5-1	TRBJ1-6	TRBD1
TGTGCCAGCGACAGGGGCCCAGCGGGAGGGCCGAGGTACGAGCAGTACTTC	CASDRGPAGGPRYEQYF	NA	TRBV28	TRBJ2-7	TRBD2
TGTGCCAGCAGCCAAACTAGCGGGAGCCTCTACGAGCAGTACTTC	CASSQTSGSLYEQYF	NA	TRBV4-2	TRBJ2-7	TRBD2
TGTGCCAGCAGCTTGGGGACTAGCGGGAGTTTGAAAGAGACCCAGTACTTC	CASSLGTSGSLKETQYF	NA	TRBV11-2	TRBJ2-5	TRBD2
TGTGCCAGCAGCCCCCGAGTAGGTAGCGGGACTTCTAGCACAGATACGCAGTATTTT	CASSPRVGSGTSSTDTQYF	NA	TRBV5-4	TRBJ2-3	TRBD2
TGTGCCTGGAGTTCTACAGGTTTCACTGAAGCTTTCTTT	CAWSSTGFTEAFF	NA	TRBV30	TRBJ1-1	NA
TGTGCCAGCCATCTGACAGGGATATTCTCACCCCTCCACTTT	CASHLTGIFSPLHF	NA	TRBV6-1	TRBJ1-6	TRBD1
TGCGCCAGCAGTGAGACGCCACCGGGACTAGCGACATCGAGGGACGAGCAGTACTTC	CASSETPPGLATSRDEQYF	few	TRBV10-2	TRBJ2-7	TRBD2
TGTGCCAGCAGCTTCGCCGGGACTAGCGGGAGGGGGACAGATACGCAGTATTTT	CASSFAGTSGRGTDTQYF	NA	TRBV7-2	TRBJ2-3	TRBD2